The 8 T cell receptor beta chains reported below all come from one sample, sequenced in a study of T cells in Graves' hyperthyroidism and ophthalmopathy. TCR beta CDR3 regions were amplified from RNA. HTBI primers were used for first-round RT-PCR of the TCR CDR3. One entry per CDR3 protein, called by TCRdb with MiXCR from the multiplex PCR reads. The sample records some 50,000 distinct CDR3 sequences, less than 50% being singletons. The source material was blood. The receptor set was obtained from a woman aged 50 to 60 with Graves' ophthalmopathy.

This clonotype is classed as medium-sized. The chain couples TRBV25-1 to TRBJ2-1; D is unresolved. There are 16 residues in the CDR3. Germline-derived CDR1 and CDR2 are MGHDK and SYGVNS. Deletions cut 1 base from V and 2 bases from J, with 12 bases between. In DNA, the CDR3 is TGTGCCAGCAGTGAATCGGGCCAGACCACCTACAATGAGCAGTTCTTC. The encoded protein is CASSESGQTTYNEQFF.

This clonotype was recorded many times. V usage is TRBV12-3 or TRBV12-4 and J usage is TRBJ2-7; 7 bases are shared with TRBD2. The CDR3 is made up of 14 amino acids. V shed 4 bases and J 2 bases; nucleotides not matched to a gene: 5. Here the CDR3 reads CASSYSGDPYEQYF. The DNA of the CDR3 is TGTGCCAGCAGTTACAGCGGGGACCCCTACGAGCAGTACTTC.

This clonotype was found many times. The V gene is TRBV6-1, the J gene TRBJ2-5, with TRBD1 identical over 7 bases. Germline loops: CDR1 MNHNS, CDR2 SASEGT. CDR3 size: 15 residues. V was pared by 4 bases and J by 5 bases, with 10 bases of the junction left unmatched. In DNA, the CDR3 is TGTGCCAGCAGTGTTGCAACAGGGGTAGGGGAGACCCAGTACTTC. Its translation is CASSVATGVGETQYF.

This clonotype was observed many times. J is TRBJ1-4 and V is TRBV4-2; the D gene is possibly TRBD1 (6 bases). The CDR3 totals 14 residues. V lost 5 bases, J lost 3 bases, and 10 bases lay in between. Looked up from germline, CDR1 is LGHNA and CDR2 is YNFKEQ. In DNA form, the CDR3 reads TGTGCCAGCAGCACGACAGGCCCTAATGAAAAACTGTTTTTT. It is translated as CASSTTGPNEKLFF.

The V and J genes are TRBV19 and TRBJ2-7, with D hard to call. Germline values: CDR1 LNHDA, CDR2 SQIVND (reference sequence). CDR3 length: 13 residues. Trimming left V 4 bases short and J 3 bases short, with 10 bases between. DNA of the CDR3: TGTGCCAGTAGTACCGAGTTGGTCTACGAGCAGTACTTC. Translation: CASSTELVYEQYF.

This clonotype qualifies as medium-sized (0.01 to 0.1%). The chain links TRBV15 to TRBJ1-5, with D possibly TRBD1 on 5 matching bases. The germline V gene has CDR1 LNHNV and CDR2 YYDKDF (reference sequence). V gave up 2 bases and J gave up 3 bases, with 14 bases separating them. CDR3 length: 16 residues. CDR3 nucleotide sequence: TGTGCCACCAGCAGACGGGCCAGGGCCCCCAATCAGCCCCAGCATTTT. It encodes CATSRRARAPNQPQHF.

V and J are TRBV7-2 and TRBJ1-5, with TRBD1 matching 7 bases. The CDR3 is 16 residues long. Trimming removed 4 bases from V and 0 bases from J; junction bases left unmatched: 6. Germline values: CDR1 SGHTA, CDR2 FQGNSA. The CDR3 DNA follows: TGTGCCAGCAGCTCACAGGGGTCACGTAGCAATCAGCCCCAGCATTTT. It specifies CASSSQGSRSNQPQHF.

This clonotype was counted many times. The chain carries TRBV14 and TRBJ2-7; a possible D gene is TRBD2 (6 bases). This CDR3 region has 13 residues. The germline CDR1 and CDR2 sequences are SGHDN and FVKESK. V was cut by 4 bases and J by 3 bases, with 10 bases left in between. CDR3 in amino acids: CASSPVGGYEQYF. CDR3 sequence (DNA): TGTGCCAGCAGCCCCGTGGGGGGCTACGAGCAGTACTTC.